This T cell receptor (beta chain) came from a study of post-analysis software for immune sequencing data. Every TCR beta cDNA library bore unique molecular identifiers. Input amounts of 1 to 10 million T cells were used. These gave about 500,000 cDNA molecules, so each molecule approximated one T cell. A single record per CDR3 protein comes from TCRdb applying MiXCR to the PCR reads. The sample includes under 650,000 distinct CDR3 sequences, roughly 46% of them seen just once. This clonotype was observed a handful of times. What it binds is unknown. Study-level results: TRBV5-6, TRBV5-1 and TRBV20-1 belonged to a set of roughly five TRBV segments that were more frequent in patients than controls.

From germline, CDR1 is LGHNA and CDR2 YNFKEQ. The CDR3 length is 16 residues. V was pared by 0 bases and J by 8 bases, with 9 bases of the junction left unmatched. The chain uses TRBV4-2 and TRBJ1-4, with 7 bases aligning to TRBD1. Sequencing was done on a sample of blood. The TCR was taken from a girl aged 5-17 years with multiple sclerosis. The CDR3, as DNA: TGTGCCAGCAGCCAAGATTGGTCAGGGGGAAGGGAAAAACTGTTTTTT. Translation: CASSQDWSGGREKLFF.